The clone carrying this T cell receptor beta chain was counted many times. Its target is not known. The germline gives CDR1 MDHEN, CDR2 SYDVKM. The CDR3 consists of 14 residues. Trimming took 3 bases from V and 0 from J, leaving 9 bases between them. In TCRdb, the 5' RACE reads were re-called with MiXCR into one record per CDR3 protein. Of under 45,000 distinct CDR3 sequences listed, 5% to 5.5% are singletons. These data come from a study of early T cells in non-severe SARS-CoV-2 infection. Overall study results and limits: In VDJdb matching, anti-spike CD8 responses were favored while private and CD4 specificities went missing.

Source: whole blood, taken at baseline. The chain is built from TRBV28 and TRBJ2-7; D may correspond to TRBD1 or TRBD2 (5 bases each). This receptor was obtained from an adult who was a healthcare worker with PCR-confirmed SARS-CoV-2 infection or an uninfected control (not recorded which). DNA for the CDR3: TGTGCCAGCAGTTTGGGGCTAGCCTCCTACGAGCAGTACGTC. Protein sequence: CASSLGLASYEQYV.